These 16 T cell receptor beta chains were all obtained from the same sample, sequenced in a study of tumor-infiltrating lymphocytes in primary liver carcinoma. With a constant-region primer, TCR beta cDNA was made from 400 to 550 ng of total RNA. ARM-PCR, slightly modified, supplied the TCR beta libraries through three nested multiplex PCR rounds. Amplification in the first two PCR rounds was performed using TRBV1-TRBV30 forward primers and a C-beta reverse primer for around 11 cycles each. One entry per CDR3 protein results from TCRdb running MiXCR on the multiplex PCR reads. The data show 330,000 or so distinct CDR3 sequences, roughly 61% seen once. The researchers obtained blood RNA from unsorted whole blood and also extracted germline DNA. The specimen was peripheral blood. The receptors here all came from a man aged 35 to 55 with primary liver carcinoma and hepatitis B virus infection.

With respect to this clonotype: This sequence may be a read error, since a much larger clone differs from it by one base. The chain couples TRBV6-5 to TRBJ2-7; 9 bases line up with TRBD1. This CDR3 contains 15 residues. Germline V gene sequence: CDR1 MNHEY, CDR2 SVGAGI. The CDR3 reads CASRETGTGPYDQYF. CDR3 coding DNA: TGTGCCAGCAGGGAAACCGGGACAGGGCCTTACGATCAGTACTTC.

This sequence joins TRBV11-2 and TRBJ2-1; 7 bases are shared with TRBD2. The CDR3 has 13 amino acids. Trimming took 5 bases from V and 16 from J; bases not matched to a gene: 14. Germline V gene data show CDR1 as SGHAT and CDR2 as FQNNGV. CDR3 DNA sequence: TGTGCCAGCAGCCCTCCGCGGGGGAATGAGTACTTCTTC. This translates into CASSPPRGNEYFF.

The rearrangement links TRBV11-2 to TRBJ2-1, with D hard to call. Trimming removed 2 bases at V and 7 bases at J, with 15 bases between. The CDR3 covers 15 residues. Germline V gene lookup returns CDR1 SGHAT and CDR2 FQNNGV. The CDR3 coding sequence is TGTGCCAGCAGCTTACCGCTAGGAGATTTGAATGAGCAGTTCTTC. This codes for CASSLPLGDLNEQFF.

Note on this clonotype: A read error is likely, as this CDR3 ends without the conserved phenylalanine or tryptophan. The V call is TRBV11-2, the J call TRBJ2-1; D is perhaps TRBD1 (5 bases). In germline, CDR1 is SGHAT, CDR2 FQNNGV. The CDR3 extends over 14 amino acids. CDR3 region: CASSLSGFDNEQFS. The CDR3 DNA follows: TGTGCCAGTAGCTTATCAGGGTTCGACAACGAGCAGTTCTCC.

Points on this clonotype: This CDR3 is missing its conserved last phenylalanine or tryptophan, likely due to a read error. It is unclear where the CDR3 begins or ends on the DNA, so no DNA is shown, and the CDR3 is as TCRdb lists it. V and J are TRBV11-3 and TRBJ2-1; no check of the table's D call, TRBD2, against the DNA was made. Germline V gene sequence: CDR1 SGHNT, CDR2 YENEEA. The CDR3 comprises 15 residues, both ends counted. The CDR3 reads CASSPSSGNNNERFL.

Regarding this clonotype: Germline is not matched at one junction end, which may reflect a read error. V usage is TRBV11-2 and J usage is TRBJ2-7, with 8 bases that match TRBD1. CDR1 SGHAT and CDR2 FQNNGV come from the germline V gene. CDR3 length: 15 amino acids. CDR3 protein: CASSRNYRGSYGQYF. In DNA form, the CDR3 reads TGTGCCAGCAGTCGTAACTACAGGGGGTCCTACGGGCAGTACTTC.

V is TRBV5-5 and J is TRBJ1-1; no firm D call. Germline V gene lookup returns CDR1 SGHKS and CDR2 YYEKEE (reference sequence). The CDR3 covers 13 residues. Trimming shortened V by 1 base and J by 2 bases, and 6 bases separated the two germline ends. The CDR3, as DNA: TGTGCCAGCAGCTTGATGAGCAACACTGAAGCTTTCTTT. This translates into CASSLMSNTEAFF.

Notes on this clonotype: The CDR3 end shows no conserved phenylalanine or tryptophan, and so a read error is likely. This rearrangement joins TRBV12-3 or TRBV12-4 to TRBJ2-7; D is ambiguous. This CDR3 has 15 amino acids. The CDR3 loop is CANSLAAWVNYEQYS. CDR3 in DNA: TGTGCCAACAGTTTAGCTGCATGGGTTAACTACGAGCAGTACTCC.

This rearrangement joins TRBV4-1 to TRBJ2-6, with D unclear. The CDR3 is 15 residues long. Trimming shortened V by 2 bases and J by 2 bases, and 7 bases separated the two germline ends. The germline CDR1 and CDR2 sequences are MGHRA and YSYEKL. The chain's CDR3 is CASSQKGAGANVLTF. The CDR3 DNA is TGCGCCAGCAGCCAAAAAGGCGCTGGGGCCAACGTCCTGACTTTC.

This clonotype was seen only once. No conserved phenylalanine or tryptophan is present at the end of the CDR3, so a read error is the likely explanation. V is TRBV11-2 and J is TRBJ2-5, with D tentatively TRBD2 (5 bases). CDR1 and CDR2 (germline): SGHAT, FQNNGV. The CDR3 totals 13 residues. The CDR3 sequence: CASSECLEETQYC. DNA of the CDR3: TGTGCCAGCAGCGAGTGTTTGGAGGAGACACAGTACTGC.

As for this clonotype: A junction boundary mismatches the germline segment, possibly from a read error. The V call is TRBV10-1, the J call TRBJ2-5; D call uncertain. The germline V gene encodes CDR1 WNHNN and CDR2 SYGVQD (reference sequence). This CDR3 has 15 residues. The CDR3 DNA sequence: TGCGCCAGCAGTGAGTCGCTGGCGCGAGGCGAGACCCAATACTTC. Amino acids: CASSESLARGETQYF.

This clonotype was picked up many times. J is TRBJ2-5 and V is TRBV10-3; 7 nucleotides match TRBD1. J was trimmed by 9 bases and V by 0 bases; bases with no gene match: 7. The CDR3 totals 14 residues. Germline CDR1 and CDR2: ENHRY and SYGVKD. The CDR3 loop reads CAISESTGTKAQYF. The DNA of the CDR3 is TGTGCCATCAGTGAGTCGACAGGGACGAAGGCCCAGTACTTC.

In its sample, this clonotype was seen many times. V and J are TRBV10-2 and TRBJ2-3; tentatively, D is TRBD2 (6 bases). V was shortened by 2 bases and J by 6 bases, with 18 bases between the two germline ends. The CDR3 loop spans 16 amino acids. Looked up from germline, CDR1 is WSHSY and CDR2 is SAAADI. The CDR3 sequence: CASSERGTGIRDTQYF. In DNA, the CDR3 is TGCGCCAGCAGTGAGCGCGGGACTGGGATTCGGGATACGCAGTATTTT.

Only one count was recorded for this clonotype. Since the CDR3 does not end with the conserved phenylalanine or tryptophan, this likely comes from a read error. The CDR3 loop reads CASSLRLEVETQYS. The CDR3 nucleotides are TGTGCCAGCAGCCTCAGACTAGAAGTAGAGACCCAGTACTCC. The V and J genes are TRBV11-2 and TRBJ2-5; a weak D match, TRBD2 (6 bases). Germline loops: CDR1 SGHAT, CDR2 FQNNGV. Trimming left V 5 bases short and J 4 bases short, with 14 bases between. The CDR3 sequence is 14 residues long.

The V and J genes are TRBV11-1 and TRBJ2-7; no clear D. The length of the CDR3 is 14 residues. Germline V lookup: CDR1 SGHAT, CDR2 FQDESV (reference sequence). V was shortened by 3 bases and J by 7 bases, with 16 bases between the two germline ends. The CDR3 DNA is TGTGCCAGCAGCTTGAATAGTTCTACTGGAGAGCAGTACTTC. As protein: CASSLNSSTGEQYF.

Of note for this clonotype: The junction shows a germline mismatch at one end, possibly a read error. This chain links TRBV10-3 with TRBJ2-2, with 11 bases aligning to TRBD2. Germline V gene data show CDR1 as ENHRY and CDR2 as SYGVKD. This CDR3 region has 16 residues. The CDR3 sequence: CVIKRTSGSNTGELFF. In DNA, the CDR3 is TGTGTCATCAAACGGACTAGCGGGTCGAACACCGGGGAGCTGTTTTTT.